This entry concerns a single T cell receptor beta chain. Per the original data handling: Estimated nucleated cell counts came from reference gene primer amplification. Assay used: immunoSEQ multiplex PCR; TCRdb lists only in-frame clones, some missing. Clone size and the V and J calls come from that table; the DNA yielded D and trimming. The top ten hold 3.6% of the sample, which has 350,000 to 450,000 clones, 85% seen once. The data belong to a study of blood T cell repertoires in COVID-19. With 4 bases clipped from V and 2 bases from J, the junction kept 6 bases outside the gene matches. CDR1 and CDR2 (germline): SGHRS, YFSETQ. This CDR3 contains 18 residues.

The TCR sequence derives from a woman under 30 with acute or convalescent COVID-19. Sample: peripheral blood. The J gene is TRBJ2-2, the V gene TRBV5-1, with 15 bases identical to TRBD2. CDR3 bases: TGCGCCAGCAGCCTCCGGACTAGCGGGGGGGTAAACACCGGGGAGCTGTTTTTT. Amino acids: CASSLRTSGGVNTGELFF.